This T cell receptor beta chain was profiled in a study of shared clonotypes between healthy human individuals. The method was immunoSEQ multiplex PCR; TCRdb's version includes in-frame clones alone and lacks a portion of them. The sample yields about 2.4 million clones, approximately 90% seen once. Overall study results and limits: When naive CD4 clonotypes were compared across a few donors, about 4.8% were shared.

This clone was recorded only once. Its matching antigen is unknown. Other DNA sequences in the same sample also yield this CDR3. None of the donors, who were healthy HIV-negative adults, had recently had acute infections or vaccinations. The receptor's source is a man aged 18 to 29 in good health. The sequenced material came from naive CD4+ T cells sorted from blood. Subset reported: CD45RA+ positively selected.

CDR3 nucleotides: TGTGCCAGCAGTCCCGGGACAGCGAACACCGGGGAGCTGTTTTTT. As protein: CASSPGTANTGELFF. This chain connects TRBV6-5 to TRBJ2-2, with 7 nucleotides matching TRBD1. The CDR3 runs 15 residues. CDR1 MNHEY and CDR2 SVGAGI come from the germline V gene. V lost 5 bases to trimming and J lost 0 bases; unmatched junction nucleotides: 3.